The 5 T cell receptor beta chains presented below share a single source sample, sequenced in a study of blood T cell repertoires in COVID-19. The table came from immunoSEQ multiplex PCR; TCRdb's copy has only in-frame clones and leaves some out. The sample lists around 260,000 clones, 89% occurring once. Sequencing input: peripheral blood. These receptors all stem from a woman aged 40 to 50 who had recovered from COVID-19.

This chain links TRBV27 with TRBJ1-2; TRBD1 agrees at 11 bases. The CDR3 is 16 amino acids. V lost 6 bases to trimming and J lost 6 bases; unmatched junction nucleotides: 12. The V gene's germline CDR1 is MNHEY and CDR2 SMNVEV (reference sequence). CDR3 sequence reads: CASSDRDRGATHGYTF. The CDR3 region has the DNA TGTGCCAGCAGCGACCGGGACAGGGGGGCTACGCATGGCTACACCTTC.

The chain joins TRBV5-8 to TRBJ2-3; D perhaps matches TRBD2 (5 bases). V was cut by 4 bases and J by 2 bases, with 11 bases left in between. CDR3 size: 14 residues. Per germline, CDR1 SGHTS and CDR2 YDEGEE. The CDR3 DNA is TGTGCCAGCAGCCTGAGAGGGAACACAGATACGCAGTATTTT. Amino acids: CASSLRGNTDTQYF.

J is TRBJ2-2 and V is TRBV10-3; D possibly corresponds to TRBD2 (6 bases). The germline gives CDR1 ENHRY, CDR2 SYGVKD. V lost 2 bases and J lost 0, with 10 bases in between. The CDR3 spans 16 residues. CDR3: CAISETGLTNTGELFF. CDR3 sequence (DNA): TGTGCCATCAGTGAGACAGGACTAACGAACACCGGGGAGCTGTTTTTT.

This clone was observed a few times. This rearrangement joins TRBV6-1 to TRBJ1-5; TRBD1 agrees at 8 bases. J was trimmed by 4 bases and V by 1 base; bases with no gene match: 9. The CDR3 covers 17 residues. Germline V gene data show CDR1 as MNHNS and CDR2 as SASEGT. CDR3 bases: TGTGCCAGCAGTGAAGGGGCAGGGGGCGTGGGTAATCAGCCCCAGCATTTT. Translated, it gives CASSEGAGGVGNQPQHF.

This chain uses TRBV6-4 with TRBJ2-3; D is possibly TRBD2 (8 bases). V was cut by 5 bases and J by 4 bases, with 25 bases left in between. The CDR3 length is 18 residues. Germline CDR1 MRHNA, CDR2 SNTAGT. This chain's CDR3 is CASSSRQGQRELSDTQYF. In DNA form, the CDR3 reads TGTGCCAGCAGTTCACGACAGGGCCAGCGGGAGTTATCAGATACGCAGTATTTT.